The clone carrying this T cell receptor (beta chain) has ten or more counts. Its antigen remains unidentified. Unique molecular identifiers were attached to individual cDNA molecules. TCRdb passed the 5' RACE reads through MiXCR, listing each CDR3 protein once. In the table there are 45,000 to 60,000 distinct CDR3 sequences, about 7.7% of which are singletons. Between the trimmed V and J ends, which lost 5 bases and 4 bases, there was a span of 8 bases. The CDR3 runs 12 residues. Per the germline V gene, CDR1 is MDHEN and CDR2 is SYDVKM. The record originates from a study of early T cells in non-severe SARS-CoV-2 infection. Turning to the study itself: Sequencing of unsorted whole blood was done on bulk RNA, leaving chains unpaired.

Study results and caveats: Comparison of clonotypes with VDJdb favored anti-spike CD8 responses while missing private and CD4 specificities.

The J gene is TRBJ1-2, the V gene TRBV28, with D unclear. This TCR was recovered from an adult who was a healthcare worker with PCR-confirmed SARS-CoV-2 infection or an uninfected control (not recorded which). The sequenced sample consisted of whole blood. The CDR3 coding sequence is TGTGCCAGCAGTGATACCTTCTATGGCTACACCTTC. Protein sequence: CASSDTFYGYTF.